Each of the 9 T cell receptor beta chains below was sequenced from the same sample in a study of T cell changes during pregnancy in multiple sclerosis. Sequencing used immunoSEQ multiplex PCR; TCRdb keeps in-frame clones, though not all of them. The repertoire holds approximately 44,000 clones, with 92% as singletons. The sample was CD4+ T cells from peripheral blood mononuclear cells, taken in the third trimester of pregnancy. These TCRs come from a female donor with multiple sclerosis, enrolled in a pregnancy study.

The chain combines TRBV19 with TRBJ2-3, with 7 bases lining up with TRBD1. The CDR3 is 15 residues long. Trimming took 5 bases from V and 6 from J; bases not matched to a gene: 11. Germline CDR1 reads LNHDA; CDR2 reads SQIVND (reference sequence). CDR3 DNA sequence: TGTGCCAGTAGTTCTCTAGCAGGGGGATCTGATACGCAGTATTTT. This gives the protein CASSSLAGGSDTQYF. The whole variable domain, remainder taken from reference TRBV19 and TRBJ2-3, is DGGITQSPKYLFRKEGQNVTLSCEQNLNHDAMYWYRQDPGQGLRLIYYSQIVNDFQKGDIAEGYSVSREKKESFPLTVTSAQKNPTAFYLCASSSLAGGSDTQYFGPGTRLTVL.

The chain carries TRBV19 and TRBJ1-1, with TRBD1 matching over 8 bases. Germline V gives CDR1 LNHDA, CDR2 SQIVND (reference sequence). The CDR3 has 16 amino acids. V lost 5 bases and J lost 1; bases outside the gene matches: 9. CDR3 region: CASSLRRTGTNTEAFF. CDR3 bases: TGTGCCAGTAGTCTTCGACGGACAGGGACGAACACTGAAGCTTTCTTT.

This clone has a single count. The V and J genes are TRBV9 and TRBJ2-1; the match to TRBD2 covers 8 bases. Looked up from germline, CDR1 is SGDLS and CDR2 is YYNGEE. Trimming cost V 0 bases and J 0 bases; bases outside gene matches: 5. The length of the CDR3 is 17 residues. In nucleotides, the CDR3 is TGTGCCAGCAGCGTAGCTACTAGCGGCAGCTCCTACAATGAGCAGTTCTTC. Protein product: CASSVATSGSSYNEQFF.

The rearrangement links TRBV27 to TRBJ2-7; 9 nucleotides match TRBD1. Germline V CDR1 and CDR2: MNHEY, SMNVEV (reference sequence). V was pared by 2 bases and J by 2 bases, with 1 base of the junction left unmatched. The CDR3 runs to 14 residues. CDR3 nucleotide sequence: TGTGCCAGCAGTTTACGGACAGGGGCCTACGAGCAGTACTTC. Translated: CASSLRTGAYEQYF.

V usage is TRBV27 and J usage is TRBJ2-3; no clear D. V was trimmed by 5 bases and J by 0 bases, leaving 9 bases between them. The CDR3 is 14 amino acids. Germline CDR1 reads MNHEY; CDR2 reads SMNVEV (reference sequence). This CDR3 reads CASSPFLSTDTQYF. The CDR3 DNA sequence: TGTGCCAGCAGTCCCTTCCTTAGCACAGATACGCAGTATTTT.

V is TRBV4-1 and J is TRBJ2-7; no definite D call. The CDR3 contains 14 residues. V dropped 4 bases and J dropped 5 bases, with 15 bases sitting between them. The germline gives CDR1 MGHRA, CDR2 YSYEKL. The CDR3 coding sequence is TGCGCCAGCAGCCCCCTTCTCCGGGTCAACGAGCAGTACTTC. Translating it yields CASSPLLRVNEQYF.

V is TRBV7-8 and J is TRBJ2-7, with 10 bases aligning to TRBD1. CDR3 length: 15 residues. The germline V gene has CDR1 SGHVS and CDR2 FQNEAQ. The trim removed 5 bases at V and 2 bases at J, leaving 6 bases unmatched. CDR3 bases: TGTGCCAGCAGCGCCCGGGACAGGGGAACCTACGAGCAGTACTTC. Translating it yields CASSARDRGTYEQYF.

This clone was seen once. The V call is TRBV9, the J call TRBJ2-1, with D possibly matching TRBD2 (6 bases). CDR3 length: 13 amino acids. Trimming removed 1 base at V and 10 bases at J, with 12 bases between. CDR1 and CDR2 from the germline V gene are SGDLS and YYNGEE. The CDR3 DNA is TGTGCCAGCAGCGTAATTTCGGGAGTGGAGCAGTTCTTC. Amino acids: CASSVISGVEQFF.

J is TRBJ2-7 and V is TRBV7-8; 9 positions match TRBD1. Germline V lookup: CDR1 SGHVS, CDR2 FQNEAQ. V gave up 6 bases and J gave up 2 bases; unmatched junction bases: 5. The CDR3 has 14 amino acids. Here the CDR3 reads CASSFRDRAYEQYF. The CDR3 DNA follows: TGTGCCAGCAGTTTCCGGGACAGGGCCTACGAGCAGTACTTC.